The TCR beta chain described here comes from a study of shared clonotypes between healthy human individuals. Whole-study findings and limits: Naive subsets, compared against memory subsets, generally had larger estimated richness values.

In regard to this clone: Its target is unknown.

There are 12 residues in the CDR3. Germline V gene lookup returns CDR1 GTSNPN and CDR2 SVGIG (reference sequence). Sorted-subset replicate PCRs used 200 ng DNA, some 31,000 T cell genomes. The protocol was immunoSEQ multiplex PCR, while the TCRdb copy is restricted to in-frame clones and leaves out a portion. The data hold around 2,000,000 clones, with approximately 94% observed a single time. Naivety among CD8 cells was defined by CD45RO negativity and positive CCR7 selection, thereby excluding terminally differentiated effector memory CD45RA+ cells. Sequenced sample: naive CD8+ T cells sorted from blood. This TCR derives from a man younger than 35 in good health. The chain employs TRBV30 and TRBJ2-5; TRBD1 matches 8 bases. The J call could be wrong; TRBJ2-7 is a better fit for the DNA end. Written as DNA, the CDR3 is TGTGCCTTGGGGACAGGCCCCTACGAGCAGTACTTC. Translating it yields CALGTGPYEQYF.